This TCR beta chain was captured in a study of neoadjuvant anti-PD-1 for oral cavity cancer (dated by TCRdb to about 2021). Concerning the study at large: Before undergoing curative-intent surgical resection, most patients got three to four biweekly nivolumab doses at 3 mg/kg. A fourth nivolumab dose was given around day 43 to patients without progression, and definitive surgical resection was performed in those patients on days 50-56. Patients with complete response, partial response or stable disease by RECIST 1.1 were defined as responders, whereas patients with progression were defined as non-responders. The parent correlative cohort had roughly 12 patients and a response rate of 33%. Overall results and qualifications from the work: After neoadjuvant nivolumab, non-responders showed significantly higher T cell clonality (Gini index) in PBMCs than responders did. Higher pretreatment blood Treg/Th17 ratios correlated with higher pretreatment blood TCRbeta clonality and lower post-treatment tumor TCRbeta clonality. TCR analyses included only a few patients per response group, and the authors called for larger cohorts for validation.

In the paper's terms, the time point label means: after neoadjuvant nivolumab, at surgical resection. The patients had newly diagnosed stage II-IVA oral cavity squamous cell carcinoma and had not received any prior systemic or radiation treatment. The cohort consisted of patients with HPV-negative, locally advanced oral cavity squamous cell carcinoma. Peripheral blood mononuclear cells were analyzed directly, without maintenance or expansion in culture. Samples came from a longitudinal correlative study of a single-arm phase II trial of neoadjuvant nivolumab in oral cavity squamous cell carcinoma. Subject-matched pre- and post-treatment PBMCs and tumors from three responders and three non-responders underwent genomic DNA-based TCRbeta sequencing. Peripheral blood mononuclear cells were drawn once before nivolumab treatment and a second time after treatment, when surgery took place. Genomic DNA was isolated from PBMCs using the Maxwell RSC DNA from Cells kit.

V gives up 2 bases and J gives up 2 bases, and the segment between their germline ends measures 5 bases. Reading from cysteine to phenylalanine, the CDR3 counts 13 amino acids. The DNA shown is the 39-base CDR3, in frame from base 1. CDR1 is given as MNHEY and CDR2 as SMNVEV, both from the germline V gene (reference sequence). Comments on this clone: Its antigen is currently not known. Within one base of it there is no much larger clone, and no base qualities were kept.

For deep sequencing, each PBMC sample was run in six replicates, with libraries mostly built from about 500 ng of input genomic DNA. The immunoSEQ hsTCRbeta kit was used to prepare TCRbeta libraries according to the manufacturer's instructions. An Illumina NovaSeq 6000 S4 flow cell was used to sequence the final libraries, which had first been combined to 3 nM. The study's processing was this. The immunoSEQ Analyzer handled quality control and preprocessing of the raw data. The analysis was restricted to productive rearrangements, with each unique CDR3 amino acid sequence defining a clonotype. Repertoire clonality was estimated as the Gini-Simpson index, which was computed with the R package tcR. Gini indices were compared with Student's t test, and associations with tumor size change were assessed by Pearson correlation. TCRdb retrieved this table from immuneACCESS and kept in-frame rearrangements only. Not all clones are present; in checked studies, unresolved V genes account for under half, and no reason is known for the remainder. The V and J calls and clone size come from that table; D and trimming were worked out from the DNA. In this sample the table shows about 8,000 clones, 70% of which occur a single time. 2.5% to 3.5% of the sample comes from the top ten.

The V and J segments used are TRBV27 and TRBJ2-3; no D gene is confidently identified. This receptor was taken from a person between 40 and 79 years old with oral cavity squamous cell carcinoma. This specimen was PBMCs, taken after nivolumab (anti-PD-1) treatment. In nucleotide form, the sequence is TGTGCCAGCAGTTTAATTCTCACAGATACGCAGTATTTT. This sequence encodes CASSLILTDTQYF.